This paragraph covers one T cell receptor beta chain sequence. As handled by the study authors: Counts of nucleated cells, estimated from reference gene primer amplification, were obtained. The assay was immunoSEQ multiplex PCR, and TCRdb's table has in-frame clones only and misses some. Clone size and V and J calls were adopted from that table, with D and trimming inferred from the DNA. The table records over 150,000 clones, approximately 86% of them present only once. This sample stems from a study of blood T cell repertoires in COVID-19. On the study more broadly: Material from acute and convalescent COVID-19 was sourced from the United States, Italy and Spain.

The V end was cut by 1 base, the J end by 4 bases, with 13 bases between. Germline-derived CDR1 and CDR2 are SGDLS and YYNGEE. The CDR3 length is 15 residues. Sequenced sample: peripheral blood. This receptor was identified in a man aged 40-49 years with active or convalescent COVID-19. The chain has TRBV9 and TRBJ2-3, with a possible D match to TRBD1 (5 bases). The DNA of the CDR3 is TGTGCCAGCAGCGTACGTGGGGCCGGCGCAGATACGCAGTATTTT. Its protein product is CASSVRGAGADTQYF.